Listed below are T cell receptor beta chains from one sample, sequenced in a study of T cells in Graves' hyperthyroidism and ophthalmopathy. TCRdb called the multiplex PCR reads again in MiXCR, with one record for every CDR3 protein. Of roughly 300,000 distinct CDR3 sequences listed, around 20% are singletons. The specimen sequenced was blood. The receptors were gathered from a woman in her fifties or sixties with Graves' hyperthyroidism. Both conserved end residues are part of each CDR3. D genes are given only for firm matches. Only some rows state a clone size, as once, few, many or a class for expanded clones.

TRBJ2-7	TRBD1	once	TRBV28	TGTGCCAGCAGTCCACAGGGGCGCAACTACGAGCAGTACTTC	CASSPQGRNYEQYF
TRBJ2-1	TRBD1	many	TRBV7-9	TGTGCCAGCAGACTCGGGACAGGGGGAAACAATGAGCAGTTCTTC	CASRLGTGGNNEQFF
TRBJ2-3	TRBD2	once	TRBV6-5	TGTGCCAGCAGTTACTCGGGACTAGCGGGAGGGCCATCTCGTACAGATACGCAGTATTTT	CASSYSGLAGGPSRTDTQYF
TRBJ2-1	-	many	TRBV30	TGTGCCTGGAGCTGGAATAAGTTTGGTGAGCAGTTCTTC	CAWSWNKFGEQFF
TRBJ2-3	-	-	TRBV7-9	TGTGCCAGCAGTGAATTCGTGGGCAGGGGCACAGATACGCAGTATTTT	CASSEFVGRGTDTQYF
TRBJ2-1	TRBD2	-	TRBV4-1	TGCGCCAGCAGCCACCAAAACGGGGGGGCCCGGGATGAGCAGTTCTTC	CASSHQNGGARDEQFF
TRBJ2-2	TRBD1	-	TRBV7-8	TGTGCCAGCAGCCGCCTTGGGACAGGACCTTCGAACACCGGGGAGCTGTTTTTT	CASSRLGTGPSNTGELFF
TRBJ2-1	-	many	TRBV20-1	TGCAGTGTAGACGGGAGTGGCTACAATGAGCAGTTCTTC	CSVDGSGYNEQFF
TRBJ1-4	TRBD1	many	TRBV6-1	TGTGCCAGCAGTGCCGGGACAGGACTCAATGAAAAACTGTTTTTT	CASSAGTGLNEKLFF
TRBJ1-5	TRBD1	many	TRBV2	TGTGCCAGCAGTGGGCCTTGGGACAGGGACCCCAATCAGCCCCAGCATTTT	CASSGPWDRDPNQPQHF
TRBJ2-5	-	-	TRBV15	TGTGCCACCAGCAGGGACAACCAAGAGACCCAGTACTTC	CATSRDNQETQYF
TRBJ1-3	-	-	TRBV9	TGTGCCAGCAGCGTATTTGATGAAGGGAGCTCTGGAAACACCATATATTTT	CASSVFDEGSSGNTIYF
TRBJ2-2	-	-	TRBV24-1	TGTGCCACCAGTGATTTTGAAGGGGCGAACACCGGGGAGCTGTTTTTT	CATSDFEGANTGELFF